Listed below are T cell receptor beta chains from one sample, sequenced in a study of shared clonotypes between healthy human individuals. Assay: immunoSEQ multiplex PCR; the TCRdb copy retains only in-frame clones and omits some. The profile covers some 580,000 clones, with roughly 98% appearing a single time and 0.3% taken by the ten largest. The sample was naive CD8+ T cells sorted from blood. The receptors were sampled from a man younger than 45 in good health. CDR3s include the opening cysteine and the closing phenylalanine or tryptophan. Fields, in order: J gene, V gene, clone size, D gene, CDR3 protein, CDR3 DNA. D genes are given only for firm matches. Rows may omit the clone size; those that give it use once, few, many or a size class.

j_gene: TRBJ2-2
v_gene: TRBV28
abundance: .
d_gene: .
CDR3aa: CASSLGLAIPNTGELFF
CDR3nt: TGTGCCAGCAGTTTAGGGCTCGCCATTCCGAACACCGGGGAGCTGTTTTTT

j_gene: TRBJ2-2
v_gene: TRBV19
abundance: .
d_gene: .
CDR3aa: CASSIGLTNTGELFF
CDR3nt: TGTGCCAGTAGTATTGGACTAACGAACACCGGGGAGCTGTTTTTT

j_gene: TRBJ2-7
v_gene: TRBV7-9
abundance: .
d_gene: TRBD2
CDR3aa: CASSSTSGSQLSYEQYF
CDR3nt: TGTGCCAGCAGCTCGACTAGCGGGAGCCAGCTCTCCTACGAGCAGTACTTC

j_gene: TRBJ2-7
v_gene: TRBV6-1
abundance: .
d_gene: .
CDR3aa: CATQGDSYEQYF
CDR3nt: TGTGCCACACAGGGCGACTCCTACGAGCAGTACTTC

j_gene: TRBJ1-2
v_gene: TRBV5-1
abundance: .
d_gene: .
CDR3aa: CASSLPGNRYGYTF
CDR3nt: TGCGCCAGCAGCTTGCCCGGGAATCGCTATGGCTACACCTTC

j_gene: TRBJ1-3
v_gene: TRBV19
abundance: .
d_gene: .
CDR3aa: CASKRPSGNTIYF
CDR3nt: TGTGCCAGTAAAAGGCCCTCTGGAAACACCATATATTTT

j_gene: TRBJ2-1
v_gene: TRBV27
abundance: .
d_gene: .
CDR3aa: CASSSVLDSHGEQFF
CDR3nt: TGTGCCAGCAGTTCCGTACTTGACAGTCACGGTGAGCAGTTCTTC

j_gene: TRBJ2-1
v_gene: TRBV11-3
abundance: .
d_gene: TRBD2
CDR3aa: CASSFRTSGKRDEQFF
CDR3nt: TGTGCCAGCAGCTTCCGGACTAGCGGGAAACGGGATGAGCAGTTCTTC

j_gene: TRBJ2-1
v_gene: TRBV5-1
abundance: .
d_gene: TRBD2
CDR3aa: CASSLFQAGGPGDEQFF
CDR3nt: TGCGCCAGCAGCTTGTTCCAAGCGGGAGGGCCAGGCGATGAGCAGTTCTTC

j_gene: TRBJ1-4
v_gene: TRBV27
abundance: .
d_gene: .
CDR3aa: CASSAGTTRGKLFF
CDR3nt: TGTGCCAGCAGCGCCGGGACAACACGTGGAAAACTGTTTTTT

j_gene: TRBJ2-2
v_gene: TRBV11-2
abundance: .
d_gene: .
CDR3aa: CASSLMSQTGELFF
CDR3nt: TGTGCCAGCAGCTTGATGTCCCAGACCGGGGAGCTGTTTTTT

j_gene: TRBJ1-1
v_gene: TRBV27
abundance: .
d_gene: .
CDR3aa: CASSQRASREAFF
CDR3nt: TGTGCCAGCAGTCAAAGGGCTTCCAGGGAAGCTTTCTTT

j_gene: TRBJ2-7
v_gene: TRBV6-5
abundance: .
d_gene: TRBD1
CDR3aa: CASSYSGQPYEQYF
CDR3nt: TGTGCCAGCAGTTACTCGGGACAGCCTTACGAGCAGTACTTC

j_gene: TRBJ1-1
v_gene: TRBV5-4
abundance: .
d_gene: .
CDR3aa: CASSAGAEAFF
CDR3nt: TGTGCCAGCAGCGCCGGGGCTGAAGCTTTCTTT

j_gene: TRBJ1-5
v_gene: TRBV7-8
abundance: .
d_gene: .
CDR3aa: CASSLRQGAGNQPQHF
CDR3nt: TGTGCCAGCAGCCTACGCCAAGGGGCTGGAAATCAGCCCCAGCATTTT

j_gene: TRBJ2-7
v_gene: TRBV30
abundance: .
d_gene: .
CDR3aa: CAWSRTVFGYEQYF
CDR3nt: TGTGCCTGGAGTCGGACAGTCTTTGGATACGAGCAGTACTTC

j_gene: TRBJ1-5
v_gene: TRBV18
abundance: .
d_gene: .
CDR3aa: CASSPGSMGEDQPQHF
CDR3nt: TGTGCCAGCTCACCAGGGAGCATGGGGGAGGATCAGCCCCAGCATTTT

j_gene: TRBJ2-7
v_gene: TRBV5-1
abundance: .
d_gene: TRBD2
CDR3aa: CASSWAGTSDEQYF
CDR3nt: TGCGCCAGCAGCTGGGCAGGGACTAGCGACGAGCAGTACTTC

j_gene: TRBJ2-3
v_gene: TRBV14
abundance: .
d_gene: TRBD2
CDR3aa: CASSQGFVPSGSDTQYF
CDR3nt: TGTGCCAGCAGCCAAGGGTTTGTACCTAGCGGGTCAGATACGCAGTATTTT

j_gene: TRBJ2-5
v_gene: TRBV29-1
abundance: .
d_gene: .
CDR3aa: CSVRRGTAQETQYF
CDR3nt: TGCAGCGTACGCCGCGGGACAGCGCAAGAGACCCAGTACTTC

j_gene: TRBJ2-2
v_gene: TRBV5-1
abundance: .
d_gene: .
CDR3aa: CASATYGVDTGELFF
CDR3nt: TGCGCCAGCGCCACCTACGGGGTAGACACCGGGGAGCTGTTTTTT

j_gene: TRBJ2-7
v_gene: TRBV7-9
abundance: .
d_gene: TRBD1
CDR3aa: CASSPTWDRGPYEQYF
CDR3nt: TGTGCCAGCAGCCCCACGTGGGACAGGGGACCCTACGAGCAGTACTTC

j_gene: TRBJ2-1
v_gene: TRBV28
abundance: .
d_gene: .
CDR3aa: CASGLGRYNEQFF
CDR3nt: TGTGCCAGCGGATTAGGCCGGTACAATGAGCAGTTCTTC

j_gene: TRBJ1-1
v_gene: TRBV5-4
abundance: .
d_gene: TRBD1
CDR3aa: CASSFGAGGEAFF
CDR3nt: TGTGCCAGCAGCTTTGGCGCAGGGGGTGAAGCTTTCTTT

j_gene: TRBJ2-5
v_gene: TRBV29-1
abundance: .
d_gene: TRBD1
CDR3aa: CSASGTGRRYQETQYF
CDR3nt: TGCAGTGCATCTGGGACAGGGAGACGGTACCAAGAGACCCAGTACTTC

j_gene: TRBJ1-1
v_gene: TRBV27
abundance: .
d_gene: .
CDR3aa: CASSLRRAGTEAFF
CDR3nt: TGTGCCAGCAGTTTAAGGAGGGCTGGGACTGAAGCTTTCTTT

j_gene: TRBJ1-2
v_gene: TRBV10-1
abundance: .
d_gene: TRBD1
CDR3aa: CASSSNPGQGYYGYTF
CDR3nt: TGCGCCAGCAGCTCCAACCCGGGACAGGGGTACTATGGCTACACCTTC

j_gene: TRBJ2-5
v_gene: TRBV27
abundance: .
d_gene: .
CDR3aa: CASSLSLDRQETQYF
CDR3nt: TGTGCCAGCAGTTTATCGCTAGACAGACAAGAGACCCAGTACTTC

j_gene: TRBJ2-1
v_gene: TRBV10-3
abundance: .
d_gene: .
CDR3aa: CAIRGLFDEQFF
CDR3nt: TGTGCCATCAGGGGACTGTTCGATGAGCAGTTCTTC

j_gene: TRBJ2-7
v_gene: TRBV2
abundance: .
d_gene: TRBD2
CDR3aa: CATHGVLAGSYEQYF
CDR3nt: TGTGCCACCCACGGAGTACTAGCGGGGTCCTACGAGCAGTACTTC

j_gene: TRBJ2-1
v_gene: TRBV4-3
abundance: once
d_gene: TRBD2
CDR3aa: CASSQVAGVSTYNEQFF
CDR3nt: TGCGCCAGCAGCCAAGTAGCGGGAGTCTCGACCTACAATGAGCAGTTCTTC

j_gene: TRBJ2-2
v_gene: TRBV29-1
abundance: .
d_gene: .
CDR3aa: CSVGRVNTGELFF
CDR3nt: TGCAGCGTTGGGAGAGTGAACACCGGGGAGCTGTTTTTT

j_gene: TRBJ2-7
v_gene: TRBV4-1
abundance: .
d_gene: TRBD2
CDR3aa: CASSVGWGLGEQYF
CDR3nt: TGCGCCAGCTCGGTGGGGTGGGGACTAGGGGAGCAGTACTTC

j_gene: TRBJ1-2
v_gene: TRBV21-1
abundance: .
d_gene: .
CDR3aa: CASSREYGYTF
CDR3nt: TGTGCCAGCAGCCGTGAATATGGCTACACCTTC

j_gene: TRBJ2-1
v_gene: TRBV4-1
abundance: .
d_gene: TRBD2
CDR3aa: CASSPSGGPNEQFF
CDR3nt: TGCGCCAGCAGCCCGAGCGGGGGGCCAAATGAGCAGTTCTTC

j_gene: TRBJ2-7
v_gene: TRBV7-2
abundance: .
d_gene: TRBD1
CDR3aa: CASSTYSGTAYEQYF
CDR3nt: TGTGCCAGCAGCACCTATTCCGGGACAGCCTACGAGCAGTACTTC

j_gene: TRBJ2-3
v_gene: TRBV7-2
abundance: .
d_gene: .
CDR3aa: CASSLGPVDSGKSTDTQYF
CDR3nt: TGTGCCAGCAGCTTAGGCCCGGTTGATAGCGGAAAGAGCACAGATACGCAGTATTTT

j_gene: TRBJ1-2
v_gene: TRBV5-1
abundance: .
d_gene: TRBD1
CDR3aa: CASSLKTGNYGYTF
CDR3nt: TGCGCCAGCAGCTTAAAGACAGGGAACTATGGCTACACCTTC

j_gene: TRBJ2-3
v_gene: TRBV5-1
abundance: .
d_gene: TRBD1
CDR3aa: CASSFPGQSTDTQYF
CDR3nt: TGCGCCAGCAGCTTCCCGGGACAGAGCACAGATACGCAGTATTTT

j_gene: TRBJ2-7
v_gene: TRBV21-1
abundance: .
d_gene: .
CDR3aa: CASSKMRTNPTPFRDRYEQYF
CDR3nt: TGTGCCAGCAGCAAAATGCGGACTAACCCGACCCCGTTCCGGGACAGATACGAGCAGTACTTC

j_gene: TRBJ2-2
v_gene: TRBV7-9
abundance: .
d_gene: TRBD2
CDR3aa: CASSLDGTSGRAGELFF
CDR3nt: TGTGCCAGCAGCTTAGATGGGACTAGCGGGAGAGCCGGGGAGCTGTTTTTT

j_gene: TRBJ2-7
v_gene: TRBV9
abundance: .
d_gene: TRBD1
CDR3aa: CASSPGTVTYEQYF
CDR3nt: TGTGCCAGCAGCCCAGGGACAGTAACCTACGAGCAGTACTTC

j_gene: TRBJ2-1
v_gene: TRBV11-2
abundance: .
d_gene: TRBD2
CDR3aa: CASSPRPGLAVGNEQFF
CDR3nt: TGTGCCAGCAGCCCCAGACCGGGACTAGCCGTGGGGAATGAGCAGTTCTTC

j_gene: TRBJ2-1
v_gene: TRBV29-1
abundance: .
d_gene: .
CDR3aa: CSVVPGDKQFF
CDR3nt: TGCAGCGTTGTCCCCGGGGATAAGCAGTTCTTC